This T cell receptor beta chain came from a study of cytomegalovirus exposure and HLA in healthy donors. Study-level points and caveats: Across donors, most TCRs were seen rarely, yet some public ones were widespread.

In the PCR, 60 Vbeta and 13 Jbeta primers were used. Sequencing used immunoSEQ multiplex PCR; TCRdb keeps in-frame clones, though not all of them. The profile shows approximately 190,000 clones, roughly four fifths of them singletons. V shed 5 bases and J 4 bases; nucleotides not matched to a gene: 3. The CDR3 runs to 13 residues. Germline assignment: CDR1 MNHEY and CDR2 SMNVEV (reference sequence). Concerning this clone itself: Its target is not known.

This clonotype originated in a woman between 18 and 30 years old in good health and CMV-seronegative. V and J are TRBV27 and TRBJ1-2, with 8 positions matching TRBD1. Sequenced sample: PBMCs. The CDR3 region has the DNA TGTGCCAGCAGTCCGACAGGGGTCTATGGCTACACCTTC. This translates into CASSPTGVYGYTF.